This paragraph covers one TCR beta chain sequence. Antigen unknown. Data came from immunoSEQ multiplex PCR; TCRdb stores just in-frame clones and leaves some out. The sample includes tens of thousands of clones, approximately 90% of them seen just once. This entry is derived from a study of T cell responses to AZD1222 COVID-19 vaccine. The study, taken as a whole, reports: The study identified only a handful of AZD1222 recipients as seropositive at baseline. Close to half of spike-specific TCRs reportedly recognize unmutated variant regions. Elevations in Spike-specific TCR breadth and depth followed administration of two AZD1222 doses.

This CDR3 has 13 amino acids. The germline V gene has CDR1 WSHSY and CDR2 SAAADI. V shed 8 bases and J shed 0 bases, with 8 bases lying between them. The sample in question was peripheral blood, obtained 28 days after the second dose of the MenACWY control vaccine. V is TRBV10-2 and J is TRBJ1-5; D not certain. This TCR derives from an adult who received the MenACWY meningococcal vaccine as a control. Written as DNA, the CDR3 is TGCGCCAGCTCAGCCGATAGCAATCAGCCCCAGCATTTT. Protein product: CASSADSNQPQHF.